This TCR beta chain appears in the sequencing data of a study of identical twins. Unique molecular identifiers were present on the cDNA, which also gained a universal primer site by template switching. TCRdb fed the 5' RACE reads into MiXCR, producing one record per CDR3 protein. The sample holds 250,000 to 350,000 distinct CDR3 sequences, roughly 10% seen once. This clonotype came up many times. The junction had 5 bases not matched to a gene; V was cut back by 3 bases and J by 0 bases. The germline V gene encodes CDR1 SQVTM and CDR2 ANQGSEA. CDR3 length: 14 amino acids. These data also formed part of another study, on yellow fever vaccine responses in identical twins.

The source of this sequence is a woman aged 18-29 years in good health. The chain couples TRBV29-1 to TRBJ2-7; 7 positions agree with TRBD2. The sequencing input was CD8+ T cells sorted from blood. CDR3 sequence reads: CSVEDRGVSYEQYF. Written as DNA, the CDR3 is TGCAGCGTTGAGGACCGGGGGGTCTCCTACGAGCAGTACTTC.